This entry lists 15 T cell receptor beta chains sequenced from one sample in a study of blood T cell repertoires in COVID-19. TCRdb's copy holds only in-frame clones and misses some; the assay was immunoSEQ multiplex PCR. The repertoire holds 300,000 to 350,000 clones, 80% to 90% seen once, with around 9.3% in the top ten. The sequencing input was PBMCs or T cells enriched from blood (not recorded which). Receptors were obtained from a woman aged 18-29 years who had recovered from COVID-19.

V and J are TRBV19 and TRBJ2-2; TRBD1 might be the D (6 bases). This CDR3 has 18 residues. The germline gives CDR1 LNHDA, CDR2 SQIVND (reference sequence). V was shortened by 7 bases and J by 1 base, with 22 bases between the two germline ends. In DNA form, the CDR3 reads TGTGCCAGTACCGAATCGACTAAGGGACAAAGGAACACCGGGGAGCTGTTTTTT. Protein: CASTESTKGQRNTGELFF.

CDR3 amino acids: CASSFTPGTSGRARFAGELFF. The DNA of the CDR3 is TGTGCCAGCAGCTTCACGCCAGGGACTAGCGGGAGGGCTCGTTTTGCCGGGGAGCTGTTTTTT. The chain uses TRBV7-8 and TRBJ2-2, with TRBD2 matching over 16 bases. This CDR3 region has 21 residues. J was trimmed by 6 bases and V by 3 bases; bases with no gene match: 16. The germline CDR1 and CDR2 sequences are SGHVS and FQNEAQ. Supplemented by reference TRBV7-8 and TRBJ2-2, the full variable domain reads GAGVSQSPRYKVAKRGQDVALRCDPISGHVSLFWYQQALGQGPEFLTYFQNEAQLDKSGLPSDRFFAERPEGSVSTLKIQRTQQEDSAVYLCASSFTPGTSGRARFAGELFFGEGSRLTVL.

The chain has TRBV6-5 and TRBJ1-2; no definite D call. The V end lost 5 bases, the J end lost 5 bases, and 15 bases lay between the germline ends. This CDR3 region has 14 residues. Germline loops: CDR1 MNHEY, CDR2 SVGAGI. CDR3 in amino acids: CASSPDSTMYGYTF. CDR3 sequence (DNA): TGTGCCAGCAGTCCCGACTCAACGATGTATGGCTACACCTTC.

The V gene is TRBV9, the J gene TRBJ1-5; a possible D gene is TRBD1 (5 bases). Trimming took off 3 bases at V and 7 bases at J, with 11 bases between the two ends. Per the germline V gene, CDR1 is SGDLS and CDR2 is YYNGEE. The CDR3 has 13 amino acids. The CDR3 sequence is CASSATGFQPQHF. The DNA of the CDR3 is TGTGCCAGCAGCGCAACAGGATTCCAGCCCCAGCATTTT.

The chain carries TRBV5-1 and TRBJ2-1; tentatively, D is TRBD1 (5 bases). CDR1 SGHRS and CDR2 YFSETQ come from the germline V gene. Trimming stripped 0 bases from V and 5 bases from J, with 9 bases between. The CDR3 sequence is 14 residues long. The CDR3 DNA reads TGCGCCAGCAGCTTGGCCGCAGGGAACAATGAGCAGTTCTTC. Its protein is CASSLAAGNNEQFF.

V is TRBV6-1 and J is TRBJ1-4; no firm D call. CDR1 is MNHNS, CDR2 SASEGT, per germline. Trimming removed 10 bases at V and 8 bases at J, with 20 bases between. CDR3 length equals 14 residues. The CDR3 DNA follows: TGTGCCACCTCGTTTGACCCCCGGAGGGAAAAACTGTTTTTT. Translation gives CATSFDPRREKLFF.

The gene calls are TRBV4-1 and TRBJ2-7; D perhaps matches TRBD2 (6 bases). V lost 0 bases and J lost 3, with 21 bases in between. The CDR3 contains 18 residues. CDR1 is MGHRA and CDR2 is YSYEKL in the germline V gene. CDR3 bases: TGCGCCAGCAGCCAAGATACCCCGATACTAGCAAGGGACTACGAGCAGTACTTC. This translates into CASSQDTPILARDYEQYF.

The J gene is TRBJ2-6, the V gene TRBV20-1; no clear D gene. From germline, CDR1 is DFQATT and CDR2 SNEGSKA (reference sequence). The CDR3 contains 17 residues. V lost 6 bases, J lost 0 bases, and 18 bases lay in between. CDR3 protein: CSASKVGMYSGANVLTF. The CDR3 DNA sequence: TGCAGTGCGAGTAAGGTGGGCATGTACTCTGGGGCCAACGTCCTGACTTTC.

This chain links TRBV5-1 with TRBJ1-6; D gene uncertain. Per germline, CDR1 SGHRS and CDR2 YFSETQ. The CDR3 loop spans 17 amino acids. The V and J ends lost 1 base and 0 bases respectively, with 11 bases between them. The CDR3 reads CASSLYPEGSYNSPLHF. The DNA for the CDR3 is TGCGCCAGCAGCTTGTACCCCGAGGGCTCCTATAATTCACCCCTCCACTTT.

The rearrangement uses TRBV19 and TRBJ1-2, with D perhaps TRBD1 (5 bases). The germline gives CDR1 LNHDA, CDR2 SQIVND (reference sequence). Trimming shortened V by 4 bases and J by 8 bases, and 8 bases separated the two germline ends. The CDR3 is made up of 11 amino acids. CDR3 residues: CASSTGRGYTF. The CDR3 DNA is TGTGCCAGTAGTACAGGGCGCGGCTACACCTTC.

The chain's CDR3 is CASSLGLAGGYPGELFF. The CDR3 DNA sequence: TGTGCCAGCAGCCTAGGACTAGCGGGAGGGTATCCCGGGGAGCTGTTTTTT. V and J are TRBV7-3 and TRBJ2-2; 15 nucleotides line up with TRBD2. V was clipped by 5 bases and J by 6 bases; unmatched bases: 7. The germline V gene has CDR1 SGHTA and CDR2 FQGTGA. The CDR3 is made up of 17 amino acids.

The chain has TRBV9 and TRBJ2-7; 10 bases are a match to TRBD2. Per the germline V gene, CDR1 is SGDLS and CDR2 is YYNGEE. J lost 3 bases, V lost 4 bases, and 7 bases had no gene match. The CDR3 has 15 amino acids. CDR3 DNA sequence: TGTGCCAGCAGCTTGCTAGCGGGGGATGTCTACGAGCAGTACTTC. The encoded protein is CASSLLAGDVYEQYF.

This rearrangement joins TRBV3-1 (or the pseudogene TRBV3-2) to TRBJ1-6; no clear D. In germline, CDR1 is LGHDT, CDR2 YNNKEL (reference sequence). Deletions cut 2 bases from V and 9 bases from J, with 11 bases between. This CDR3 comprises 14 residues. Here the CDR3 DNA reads TGTGCCAGCAGCCAACCGGGTATCGGTTCACCCCTCCACTTT. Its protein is CASSQPGIGSPLHF.

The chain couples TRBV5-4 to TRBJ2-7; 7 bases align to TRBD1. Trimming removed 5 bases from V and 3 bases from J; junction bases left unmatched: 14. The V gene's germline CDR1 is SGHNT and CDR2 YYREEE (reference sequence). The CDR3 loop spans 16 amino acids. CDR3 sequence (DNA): TGTGCCAGCAGAAGAGATCCGGGACAGCAGAGCTACGAGCAGTACTTC. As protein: CASRRDPGQQSYEQYF.

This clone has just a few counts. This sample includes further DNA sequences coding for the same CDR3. The CDR3, as DNA: TGTGCCAGCAGCGTCAGGACAGGGGTTCAAGAGACCCAGTACTTC. Residues: CASSVRTGVQETQYF. The genes are TRBV9 and TRBJ2-5; 9 nucleotides agree with TRBD1. CDR1 is SGDLS and CDR2 is YYNGEE in the germline V gene. The CDR3 is 15 amino acids. Trimming took 2 bases from V and 2 from J; bases not matched to a gene: 4.